These 21 T cell receptor beta chains came from one sample sequenced in a study of blood T cells in healthy people across ages. A J-beta primer mix and a sample-barcoded 5' primer were used in a second PCR of roughly 7 to 12 cycles. MiXCR, run by TCRdb on the 5' RACE reads, gives a single entry per CDR3 protein. Of 650,000 to 900,000 distinct CDR3 sequences listed, approximately 67% are singletons. The material sequenced was blood. The origin of the receptors is a man aged 25 to 40 in good health.

The chain uses TRBV5-1 and TRBJ1-1; 8 nucleotides agree with TRBD1. In germline, CDR1 is SGHRS, CDR2 YFSETQ. This CDR3 contains 13 residues. The J segment lost 8 bases and the V segment lost 4 bases, leaving 7 bases of the junction unmatched. The CDR3 loop is CASSPPDRVEAFF. The DNA for the CDR3 is TGCGCCAGCAGCCCCCCGGACAGGGTGGAAGCTTTCTTT.

The sample holds a few counts of this clonotype. The V gene is TRBV4-2, the J gene TRBJ2-7; TRBD1 matches at 7 bases. The CDR3 has 15 amino acids. J gave up 3 bases and V 4 bases, and 9 bases lay outside the gene matches. Per the germline V gene, CDR1 is LGHNA and CDR2 is YNFKEQ. The CDR3 sequence is CASSRNPGTDYEQYF. The DNA of the CDR3 is TGTGCCAGCAGCCGGAACCCTGGGACAGACTACGAGCAGTACTTC.

This chain connects TRBV9 to TRBJ1-5, with TRBD1 as a possible D gene (6 bases). Germline V gene lookup returns CDR1 SGDLS and CDR2 YYNGEE. CDR3 length equals 15 residues. The V end lost 0 bases, the J end lost 3 bases, and 10 bases lay between the germline ends. The CDR3 region has the DNA TGTGCCAGCAGCGTAGAAACAGGGTTCAATCAGCCCCAGCATTTT. Translated, it gives CASSVETGFNQPQHF.

The V call is TRBV12-3 or TRBV12-4, the J call TRBJ2-3; D may be TRBD1 (6 bases). This CDR3 has 14 amino acids. V was trimmed by 5 bases and J by 6 bases, leaving 15 bases between them. The CDR3 nucleotides are TGTGCCAGCAGTGGTAACGGCCAGGGGGATACGCAGTATTTT. Translation: CASSGNGQGDTQYF.

V usage is TRBV7-9 and J usage is TRBJ2-2, with TRBD2 matching over 9 bases. The CDR3 loop spans 14 amino acids. CDR1 is SEHNR and CDR2 is FQNEAQ in the germline V gene (reference sequence). With 10 bases clipped from V and 1 base from J, the junction kept 4 bases outside the gene matches. As DNA, the CDR3 is TGTGCCAACCGACTAGCGGAGAACACCGGGGAGCTGTTTTTT. Protein product: CANRLAENTGELFF.

The table lists this clonotype with a few counts. The chain combines TRBV29-1 with TRBJ1-1; 7 bases map to TRBD1. The CDR3 is made up of 11 amino acids. Trimming cost V 4 bases and J 4 bases; bases outside gene matches: 0. Germline CDR1 reads SQVTM; CDR2 reads ANQGSEA. CDR3 protein: CSVGQGTEAFF. CDR3 DNA sequence: TGCAGCGTTGGACAGGGCACTGAAGCTTTCTTT.

The V and J genes are TRBV6-5 and TRBJ2-5; D is perhaps TRBD2 (7 bases). The J call is uncertain, as TRBJ2-7 better fits the DNA end. The germline V gene encodes CDR1 MNHEY and CDR2 SVGAGI. This CDR3 has 16 amino acids. CDR3: CASSYSPRGAGYEQYF. The CDR3 nucleotides read TGTGCCAGCAGTTACTCGCCTCGGGGGGCGGGTTACGAGCAGTACTTC.

The chain joins TRBV5-6 to TRBJ1-1; no reliable D call. The length of the CDR3 is 14 residues. Trimming removed 0 bases at V and 4 bases at J, with 10 bases between. The germline gives CDR1 SGHDT, CDR2 YYEEEE. The CDR3 nucleotides are TGTGCCAGCAGCTTGGTAAACCGGCGCACTGAAGCTTTCTTT. Its protein product is CASSLVNRRTEAFF.

The V call is TRBV12-3 or TRBV12-4, the J call TRBJ2-5; possibly TRBD1 for D (5 bases). The CDR3 contains 15 residues. With 6 bases removed from V and 2 bases from J, the gap between germline ends came to 16 bases. CDR3 DNA: TGTGCCAGCAGCCGACTCCTCGACAGACAAGAGACCCAGTACTTC. The encoded protein is CASSRLLDRQETQYF.

A remark on this clonotype: Germline and junction disagree at one end, which may indicate a read error. This chain links TRBV11-2 with TRBJ2-7; D ambiguous. CDR1 and CDR2 from the germline V gene are SGHAT and FQNNGV. The CDR3 spans 14 residues. The CDR3 is CASSPGRANDEQYF. The CDR3 bases are TGCGCCAGCAGCCCTGGAAGGGCTAACGACGAGCAGTACTTC.

This clonotype showed up just a few times. This chain links TRBV29-1 with TRBJ2-7, with D unclear. V was pared by 1 base and J by 2 bases, with 9 bases between. In germline, CDR1 is SQVTM, CDR2 ANQGSEA. The CDR3 runs 13 residues. This CDR3 is CSVEVYGPYEQYF. As DNA, the CDR3 is TGCAGCGTTGAAGTATACGGTCCCTACGAGCAGTACTTC.

This clonotype was picked up a small number of times. CDR3 nucleotide sequence: TGTGCCAGCAGACTCACAGTGTCCGGGGAGCAGTTCTTC. Translating gives CASRLTVSGEQFF. The V call is TRBV6-5, the J call TRBJ2-1; D unresolved. The CDR3 has 13 residues. CDR1 is MNHEY, CDR2 SVGAGI, per germline. The V end was cut by 6 bases, the J end by 10 bases, with 16 bases between.

CDR3 sequence (DNA): TGTGCCAGCAGGCCGACGGGGGTAGTTGCTAACACAGATACGCAGTATTTT. It specifies CASRPTGVVANTDTQYF. The rearrangement joins TRBV28 to TRBJ2-3; possible D gene TRBD2, 6 bases. Trimming shortened V by 6 bases and J by 2 bases, and 21 bases separated the two germline ends. The CDR3 is made up of 17 amino acids. In germline, CDR1 is MDHEN, CDR2 SYDVKM.

The rearrangement joins TRBV7-6 to TRBJ1-1; D is uncertain. The CDR3 spans 14 residues. V gave up 5 bases and J gave up 2 bases, with 12 bases separating them. Per germline, CDR1 SGHVS and CDR2 FNYEAQ. The CDR3: CASSVNSGNTEAFF. CDR3 bases: TGTGCCAGCAGCGTAAACTCGGGAAACACTGAAGCTTTCTTT.

The gene calls are TRBV7-9 and TRBJ2-5, with D unclear. The CDR3 spans 15 residues. Germline CDR1 is SEHNR and CDR2 is FQNEAQ (reference sequence). Trimming removed 2 bases at V and 0 bases at J, with 10 bases between. CDR3 residues: CASSLSRNYQETQYF. Written as DNA, the CDR3 is TGTGCCAGCAGCTTATCCCGCAACTACCAAGAGACCCAGTACTTC.

The chain joins TRBV27 to TRBJ2-6, with 8 bases matching TRBD1. There are 18 residues in the CDR3. The V gene's germline CDR1 is MNHEY and CDR2 SMNVEV (reference sequence). The junction had 8 bases not matched to a gene; V was cut back by 4 bases and J by 0 bases. The CDR3: CASSSRGLLLSGANVLTF. The CDR3 coding sequence is TGTGCCAGCAGTTCCAGGGGGCTCCTCCTCTCTGGGGCCAACGTCCTGACTTTC. The whole variable domain, filled in from reference TRBV27 and TRBJ2-6, reads EAQVTQNPRYLITVTGKKLTVTCSQNMNHEYMSWYRQDPGLGLRQIYYSMNVEVTDKGDVPEGYKVSRKEKRNFPLILESPSPNQTSLYFCASSSRGLLLSGANVLTFGAGSRLTVL.

The V call is TRBV4-2, the J call TRBJ2-6, with 10 positions matching TRBD1. The CDR3 is made up of 19 amino acids. Germline V gives CDR1 LGHNA, CDR2 YNFKEQ. V shed 1 base and J 2 bases; nucleotides not matched to a gene: 8. This CDR3 is CASSQASTGGRPGANVLTF. CDR3 coding DNA: TGTGCCAGCAGCCAAGCTTCGACAGGGGGCAGGCCTGGGGCCAACGTCCTGACTTTC.

The rearrangement uses TRBV2 and TRBJ1-2; perhaps TRBD1 as D (5 bases). The CDR3 consists of 13 residues. The germline V and J ends were trimmed by 8 bases and 9 bases, with 19 bases remaining between them. Germline lookup yields CDR1 SNHLY and CDR2 FYNNEI. The CDR3 protein is CASFEPGWISYTF. CDR3 DNA sequence: TGTGCCAGCTTCGAACCAGGGTGGATTAGCTACACCTTC. The full variable domain, in which reference TRBV2 and TRBJ1-2 provide the parts outside the CDR3, is EPEVTQTPSHQVTQMGQEVILRCVPISNHLYFYWYRQILGQKVEFLVSFYNNEISEKSEIFDDQFSVERPDGSNFTLKIRSTKLEDSAMYFCASFEPGWISYTFGSGTRLTVV.

V is TRBV7-9 and J is TRBJ2-4; D possibly corresponds to TRBD1 (6 bases). Germline CDR1 reads SEHNR; CDR2 reads FQNEAQ (reference sequence). This CDR3 region has 15 residues. V was trimmed by 4 bases and J by 2 bases, leaving 12 bases between them. This CDR3 reads CASSSAGASKNIQYF. For the CDR3, the DNA is TGTGCCAGCAGCTCTGCAGGGGCATCCAAAAACATTCAGTACTTC.

There are a few counts of this clonotype. This rearrangement joins TRBV7-9 to TRBJ1-6; no firm D call. V gave up 0 bases and J gave up 0 bases, with 9 bases separating them. The CDR3 has 17 residues. CDR1 and CDR2 (germline): SEHNR, FQNEAQ (reference sequence). The CDR3: CASSLAPGSSYNSPLHF. The DNA of the CDR3 is TGTGCCAGCAGCTTAGCGCCGGGGAGCTCCTATAATTCACCCCTCCACTTT.

The chain is built from TRBV10-3 and TRBJ1-2; a possible D gene is TRBD1 (5 bases). There are 15 residues in the CDR3. Germline assignment: CDR1 ENHRY and CDR2 SYGVKD. V lost 6 bases, J lost 6 bases, and 20 bases lay in between. The CDR3 spells CAIRRRDSDSNGYTF. CDR3 bases: TGTGCCATCAGGCGTAGAGACAGCGACTCCAATGGCTACACCTTC.